This T cell receptor beta chain was captured by sequencing in a study of T cell responses to AZD1222 COVID-19 vaccine. V was clipped by 1 base and J by 5 bases, with 9 bases between them. Per germline, CDR1 PRHDT and CDR2 FYEKMQ (reference sequence). The CDR3 runs 13 residues. Only in-frame clones appear in the TCRdb table, and some are missing; sequencing was by immunoSEQ multiplex PCR. The data hold about 110,000 clones, with approximately 89% observed a single time. Overall study findings and caveats: Nearly half of spike-specific TCRs reportedly go after variant regions that carry no mutations. White British people made up most donors, females outnumbered males, and clonal diversity was possibly underestimated. Spike-specific TCR breadth and depth rose after two AZD1222 doses. Repertoires were collected only later (after the peak T cell response had occurred).

On this clone itself: Its antigen is still unknown.

The sample here was peripheral blood, taken on day 0 of MenACWY control vaccination. This receptor was taken from an adult in good health. The V gene is TRBV13, the J gene TRBJ2-7, with TRBD2 as a possible D gene (6 bases). In DNA form, the CDR3 reads TGTGCCAGCAGCTTAGCCGGGGAGGACGAGCAGTACTTC. Its protein product is CASSLAGEDEQYF.